This TCR beta chain was recorded in a study of T cell responses to AZD1222 COVID-19 vaccine. Produced via immunoSEQ multiplex PCR; TCRdb's table is partial and in-frame only. This table holds under 150,000 clones, around 85% found once. Regarding this clone: Its antigen is not identified.

Whole-study findings and limits: Variant regions that are unmutated are reportedly the target of nearly half of spike-specific TCRs.

The CDR3 has 14 residues. V was shortened by 3 bases and J by 11 bases, with 17 bases between the two germline ends. Per the germline V gene, CDR1 is LNHDA and CDR2 is SQIVND (reference sequence). This specimen was peripheral blood, taken on day 0 of MenACWY control vaccination. This sequence originates from an adult in good health. The V and J genes are TRBV19 and TRBJ1-5, with D perhaps TRBD1 (6 bases). The CDR3 nucleotides read TGTGCCAGTAGTATCGGACGGGGGGGCCGAGCCCAGCATTTT. Its translation is CASSIGRGGRAQHF.